This is a list of T cell receptor beta chains from one sample in a study of early T cells in non-severe SARS-CoV-2 infection. TCRdb reprocessed the 5' RACE reads with MiXCR, giving one entry per CDR3 protein. Of tens of thousands of distinct CDR3 sequences listed, roughly 4.9% were seen once; the top ten hold under 13%. Material for sequencing was whole blood. These receptors were obtained from an adult who was a healthcare worker with PCR-confirmed SARS-CoV-2 infection or an uninfected control (not recorded which). CDR3s include the opening cysteine and the closing phenylalanine or tryptophan.

>TRBV29-1|TRBJ2-7
CSVEDPGDEQYF
>TRBV27|TRBJ2-7
CASSFGRGGNEQYF
>TRBV28|TRBJ1-1
CASSFPRGPTEAFF
>TRBV18|TRBJ2-1
CASSREGQYNEQFF
>TRBV30|TRBJ2-2
CAGKGTGAGELFF
>TRBV20-1|TRBJ2-2
CSARVARQPFGELFF
>TRBV7-9|TRBJ2-1
CASSIQGTLEQFF
>TRBV7-3|TRBJ2-7
CASSLSTYEQYF
>TRBV11-2|TRBJ2-1
CASTTQGWAYNEQFF
>TRBV7-2|TRBJ2-3
CASSLNQGTQYF
>TRBV7-2|TRBJ1-4
CASSLAWDSRREKLFF
>TRBV10-3|TRBJ2-1
CAISDPDTPFNNEQFF
>TRBV4-1|TRBJ2-2
CASSPQFAGSNTGELFF
>TRBV2|TRBJ2-2
CASRLGQGVTSNTGELFF
>TRBV28|TRBJ1-1
CASSLASGLRDTEAFF
>TRBV27|TRBJ2-2
CASSYGGTGELFF
>TRBV28|TRBJ2-2
CASSFAPGGPAGELFF
>TRBV7-6|TRBJ2-7
CASSISGAGEQYF
>TRBV28|TRBJ1-4
CASSLWSGPNEKLFF
>TRBV7-9|TRBJ2-3
CASSLLDTQYF
>TRBV5-6|TRBJ1-4
CASSLQKAPTNEKLFF
>TRBV19|TRBJ1-5
CASSIGAQGGTAHQPQHF
>TRBV10-3|TRBJ2-2
CAIKRGTETGELFF
>TRBV12-3/TRBV12-4|TRBJ2-2
CASNPGLNTGELFF
>TRBV28|TRBJ1-1
CASSTPFKDRREAFF
>TRBV15|TRBJ1-2
CATSRDRANYGYTF
>TRBV7-8|TRBJ1-1
CASSSSRTGNGEAFF
>TRBV6-1|TRBJ1-4
CASSEGTSSEKLFF
>TRBV20-1|TRBJ1-2
CSASRSGASANYGYTF
>TRBV7-6|TRBJ2-1
CASSKTGTGEYEQFF
>TRBV7-8|TRBJ2-7
CASSTRAFYEQYF
>TRBV3-1|TRBJ2-1
CASSPDAGGYNEQFF
>TRBV4-1|TRBJ2-1
CASSHGKDLLDNEQFF
>TRBV5-1|TRBJ2-1
CASSLVAGAYNEQFF
>TRBV7-3|TRBJ1-1
CASRRGTNTEAFF
>TRBV2|TRBJ1-5
CASSKESNQPQHF
>TRBV29-1|TRBJ1-2
CSAYDPTGNDGYTF
>TRBV6-6|TRBJ1-5
CASSYRTKTPGPQHF
>TRBV11-2|TRBJ2-1
CASSLQGRSYNEQFF
>TRBV27|TRBJ2-7
CASSFSPPGQGANEQYF
>TRBV6-6|TRBJ2-1
CASTPRDQGAHEQFF
>TRBV29-1|TRBJ1-4
CSVYATNEKLFF
>TRBV27|TRBJ2-1
CASSLRLAGPNEQFF
>TRBV29-1|TRBJ2-2
CSVDLGYTGELFF
>TRBV2|TRBJ1-2
CASFRVYSYTF
>TRBV19|TRBJ2-1
CASSIPYNEQFF
>TRBV6-6|TRBJ1-5
CASSWTGQPNQPQHF
>TRBV21-1|TRBJ1-1
CASSKRKTGGVTEAFF